What follows describes a single T cell receptor (beta chain). TCRdb keeps only in-frame clones here, not all; method: immunoSEQ multiplex PCR. The sample has approximately 260,000 clones; around 82% are singletons. This entry is derived from a study of blood T cell repertoires in COVID-19. The overall study: Collection of acute and convalescent COVID-19 samples took place in the United States, Italy and Spain.

Germline assignment: CDR1 LNHDA and CDR2 SQIVND (reference sequence). There are 15 residues in the CDR3. Trimming shortened V by 7 bases and J by 1 base, and 14 bases separated the two germline ends. The sequenced sample was peripheral blood. The source is a woman older than 75 with active or convalescent COVID-19. The chain has TRBV19 and TRBJ2-1; a weak D match, TRBD2 (6 bases). CDR3 region: CASNGRRASYNEQFF. In DNA, the CDR3 is TGTGCCAGTAACGGGAGAAGGGCGTCCTACAATGAGCAGTTCTTC.